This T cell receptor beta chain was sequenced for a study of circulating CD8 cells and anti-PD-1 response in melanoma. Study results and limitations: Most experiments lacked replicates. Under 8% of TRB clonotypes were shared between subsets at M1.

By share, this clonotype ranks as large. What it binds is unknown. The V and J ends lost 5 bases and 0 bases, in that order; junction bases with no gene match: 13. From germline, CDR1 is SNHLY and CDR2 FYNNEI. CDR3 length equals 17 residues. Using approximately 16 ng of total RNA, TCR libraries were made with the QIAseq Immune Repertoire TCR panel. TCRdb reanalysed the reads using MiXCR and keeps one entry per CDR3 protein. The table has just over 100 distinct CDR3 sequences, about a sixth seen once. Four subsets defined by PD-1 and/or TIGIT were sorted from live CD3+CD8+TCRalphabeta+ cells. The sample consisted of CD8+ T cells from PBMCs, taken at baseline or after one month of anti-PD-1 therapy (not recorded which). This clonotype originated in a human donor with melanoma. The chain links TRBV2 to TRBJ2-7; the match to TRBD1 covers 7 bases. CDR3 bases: TGTGCCAGCAGTCTAAGTACAGGGGCCCAATCCTCCTACGAGCAGTACTTC. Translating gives CASSLSTGAQSSYEQYF.